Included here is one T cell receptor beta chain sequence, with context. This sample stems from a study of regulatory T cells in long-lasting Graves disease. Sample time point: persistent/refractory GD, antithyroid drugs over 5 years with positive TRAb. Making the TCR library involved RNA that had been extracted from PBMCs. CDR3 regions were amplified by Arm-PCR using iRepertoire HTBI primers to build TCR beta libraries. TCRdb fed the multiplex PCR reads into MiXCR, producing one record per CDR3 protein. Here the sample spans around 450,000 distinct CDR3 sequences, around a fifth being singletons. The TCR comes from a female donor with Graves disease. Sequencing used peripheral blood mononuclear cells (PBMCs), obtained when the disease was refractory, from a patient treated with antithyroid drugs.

The CDR3, as DNA: TGTGCCAGCAGTTTGGACAATGAGCAGTTCTTC. As protein: CASSLDNEQFF. The rearrangement links TRBV12-3 or TRBV12-4 to TRBJ2-1; D gene unclear. There are 11 residues in the CDR3. Between the trimmed V and J ends, which lost 3 bases and 5 bases, there was a span of 2 bases.